Listed below are T cell receptor beta chains from one sample, sequenced in a study of blood T cell repertoires in COVID-19. Data came from immunoSEQ multiplex PCR; TCRdb stores just in-frame clones and leaves some out. The sample holds about 50,000 clones, roughly 86% seen once. Input material: peripheral blood. Receptors were obtained from a man aged 60 to 69 with active or convalescent COVID-19. CDR3s include the opening cysteine and the closing phenylalanine or tryptophan. A D gene is named only where the DNA matches it firmly. Some rows mark clone size as missing; the rest say once, few, many or name a class of expanded clone.

CDR3 protein	CDR3 DNA	V gene	J gene	clone size	D gene
CASSPTLRGDYGYTF	TGCGCCAGCAGCCCCACCCTCCGGGGGGACTATGGCTACACCTTC	TRBV4-1	TRBJ1-2	NA	NA
CASSYGDSKGQPQHF	TGTGCCAGCAGCTACGGGGACAGTAAAGGTCAGCCCCAGCATTTT	TRBV5-6	TRBJ1-5	once	TRBD1
CASSQEVGLATETQYF	TGTGCCAGCAGCCAAGAGGTGGGACTAGCTACAGAGACCCAGTACTTC	TRBV4-2	TRBJ2-5	NA	TRBD2
CASSLEGTGDTDTQYF	TGCGCCAGCAGCTTGGAAGGGACAGGCGACACAGATACGCAGTATTTT	TRBV5-1	TRBJ2-3	NA	TRBD1
CASSLVAGSTDTQYF	TGTGCCAGCAGCTTAGTAGCGGGGAGCACAGATACGCAGTATTTT	TRBV7-3	TRBJ2-3	once	TRBD2
CASSLFGQSNEQFF	TGTGCCAGCAGCTTATTCGGACAGTCCAATGAGCAGTTCTTC	TRBV7-2	TRBJ2-1	NA	NA
CASSSKGAYGYTF	TGTGCCAGCAGTTCAAAGGGGGCCTATGGCTACACCTTC	TRBV28	TRBJ1-2	once	TRBD1
CASSRGTAYSNQPQHF	TGTGCCAGCAGCCGCGGGACAGCTTATAGCAATCAGCCCCAGCATTTT	TRBV5-6	TRBJ1-5	NA	TRBD1
CASSPGGSGNTIYF	TGTGCCAGCAGCCCTGGCGGATCTGGAAACACCATATATTTT	TRBV11-3	TRBJ1-3	NA	NA
CASSYAPAGDYEQYF	TGTGCCAGCAGTTACGCCCCAGCGGGGGACTACGAGCAGTACTTC	TRBV6-5	TRBJ2-7	NA	TRBD2
CASNGPGETQYF	TGTGCCAGCAACGGCCCAGGGGAGACCCAGTACTTC	TRBV2	TRBJ2-5	NA	NA
CAISDQLDGNEQFF	TGTGCCATCAGTGACCAACTTGATGGCAATGAGCAGTTCTTC	TRBV10-3	TRBJ2-1	NA	NA
CASSVSTGQLNYGYTF	TGTGCCAGCAGCGTCAGTACGGGACAACTCAACTATGGCTACACCTTC	TRBV9	TRBJ1-2	NA	NA
CASSTPGQTFEAFF	TGCGCCAGCAGCACACCGGGACAGACATTTGAAGCTTTCTTT	TRBV5-1	TRBJ1-1	NA	TRBD1
CASSISQGREAFF	TGTGCCAGCAGCATCTCACAGGGTCGTGAAGCTTTCTTT	TRBV7-3	TRBJ1-1	NA	NA
CAISEDRGRTEAFF	TGTGCCATCAGTGAGGACAGGGGTCGAACTGAAGCTTTCTTT	TRBV10-3	TRBJ1-1	NA	TRBD1
CASSLLGYEQYF	TGTGCCAGCAGCCTACTCGGTTACGAGCAGTACTTC	TRBV7-9	TRBJ2-7	NA	NA
CATLAGGTGNTEAFF	TGTGCCACCCTCGCTGGGGGGACAGGAAACACTGAAGCTTTCTTT	TRBV10-3	TRBJ1-1	NA	TRBD1
CASSHFGLAGGPGVGTQYF	TGCGCCAGCAGCCATTTCGGACTAGCGGGGGGTCCTGGGGTGGGTACGCAGTATTTT	TRBV4-1	TRBJ2-3	NA	TRBD2
CASSGRAGTEAFF	TGTGCCAGCAGCGGCCGGGCGGGAACTGAAGCTTTCTTT	TRBV7-8	TRBJ1-1	few	NA
CASRLGTGFKGMNTEAFF	TGTGCAAGTCGCTTAGGGACAGGGTTTAAGGGAATGAACACTGAAGCTTTCTTT	TRBV12-2	TRBJ1-1	NA	NA
CASSPRTANTEAFF	TGTGCCAGCTCACCTCGGACAGCGAACACTGAAGCTTTCTTT	TRBV18	TRBJ1-1	NA	NA
CASSLQPPSGGTDTQYF	TGTGCCAGCTCACTCCAACCACCTAGCGGGGGGACAGATACGCAGTATTTT	TRBV18	TRBJ2-3	NA	TRBD2
CASSQGTGGGYEQYF	TGTGCCAGCAGCCAGGGGACAGGTGGGGGCTACGAGCAGTACTTC	TRBV11-2	TRBJ2-7	NA	TRBD1
CASSPGGGTQYF	TGTGCCAGCAGTCCGGGGGGGGGTACGCAGTATTTT	TRBV11-3	TRBJ2-3	NA	TRBD2
CASGNSATTGPGGYTF	TGTGCCAGCGGGAACTCAGCCACGACAGGCCCCGGGGGCTACACCTTC	TRBV5-6	TRBJ1-2	NA	NA
CASSPSEAFF	TGTGCCAGCAGTCCGAGTGAAGCTTTCTTT	TRBV6-5	TRBJ1-1	NA	NA
CASSLRGQGSTVDTF	TGTGCCAGCAGTCTGAGAGGACAGGGCTCTACGGTGGATACCTTC	TRBV3-1/TRBV3-2	TRBJ1-2	NA	TRBD1
CASSLDGPFTQPQHF	TGCGCCAGCAGCTTGGATGGCCCCTTTACTCAGCCCCAGCATTTT	TRBV5-1	TRBJ1-5	NA	NA
CASSYSGQGNQPQHF	TGTGCCAGCAGTTACTCCGGACAAGGGAATCAGCCCCAGCATTTT	TRBV6-2/TRBV6-3	TRBJ1-5	NA	NA
CASSLEGQGAGETQYF	TGTGCCAGCAGCTTAGAGGGCCAGGGGGCTGGGGAGACCCAGTACTTC	TRBV13	TRBJ2-5	few	TRBD1
CASSLGRDRVSF	TGTGCCAGCAGTTTAGGCAGGGATCGGGTTAGCTTC	TRBV28	TRBJ2-7	NA	NA
CASSLRLGPYNEQFF	TGTGCCAGCAGCCTACGCCTAGGCCCCTACAATGAGCAGTTCTTC	TRBV11-1	TRBJ2-1	NA	NA
CASSFRSPGETQYF	TGTGCCAGCAGCTTCAGGTCTCCAGGGGAGACCCAGTACTTC	TRBV7-2	TRBJ2-5	NA	NA
CASSFSRGRGGYTF	TGTGCCAGCAGTTTTAGCAGGGGGCGAGGGGGCTACACCTTC	TRBV27	TRBJ1-2	NA	TRBD1
CASSELAGGWQFF	TGTGCCAGCAGTGAGCTTGCGGGGGGTTGGCAGTTCTTC	TRBV6-1	TRBJ2-1	NA	TRBD2
CASSPRGAANEQFF	TGTGCCAGCAGCCCGCGGGGGGCAGCCAATGAGCAGTTCTTC	TRBV3-1/TRBV3-2	TRBJ2-1	NA	TRBD2
CASAGIQETQYF	TGTGCCAGTGCCGGGATTCAAGAGACCCAGTACTTC	TRBV2	TRBJ2-5	NA	NA
CASSQDRVGGGYTF	TGCGCCAGCAGCCAGGACAGGGTCGGGGGAGGCTACACCTTC	TRBV4-3	TRBJ1-2	NA	TRBD1
CASSKVGKGTPPIYGYTF	NA	TRBV21-1	TRBJ1-2	NA	NA
CASSDSIDGTGYTF	TGTGCCAGCAGTGACTCGATCGATGGGACTGGGTACACCTTC	TRBV6-4	TRBJ1-2	NA	NA
CASSLQGAATNEKLFF	TGTGCCAGTAGTCTCCAGGGGGCCGCAACTAATGAAAAACTGTTTTTT	TRBV19	TRBJ1-4	NA	TRBD1
CASRQTGSDEQFF	TGTGCCAGCAGACAGACAGGGAGCGATGAGCAGTTCTTC	TRBV12-3/TRBV12-4	TRBJ2-1	NA	TRBD1
CASKGQLLYTEAFF	TGTGCCAGCAAGGGACAGCTCCTCTACACTGAAGCTTTCTTT	TRBV2	TRBJ1-1	NA	TRBD1
CASTPPGQGQNGELFF	TGCGCCAGCACCCCCCCGGGACAGGGGCAAAACGGGGAGCTGTTTTTT	TRBV5-1	TRBJ2-2	NA	TRBD1
CASSLGQNRPNTEAFF	TGTGCCAGCAGCTTAGGACAGAATAGACCGAACACTGAAGCTTTCTTT	TRBV5-4	TRBJ1-1	NA	NA
CASSPTPGLAADTQYF	TGCGCCAGCAGCCCCACCCCGGGACTAGCGGCAGATACGCAGTATTTT	TRBV4-1	TRBJ2-3	NA	TRBD2
CATSRDGGPGDTQYF	TGTGCCACCAGCAGAGACGGGGGGCCCGGGGATACGCAGTATTTT	TRBV15	TRBJ2-3	NA	NA
CASSLSPRNGYTF	TGTGCCAGCAGTTTATCGCCCAGAAATGGCTACACCTTC	TRBV28	TRBJ1-2	NA	NA
CASSLGGQGEQYF	TGTGCCAGCAGCCTGGGGGGCCAAGGCGAGCAGTACTTC	TRBV5-4	TRBJ2-7	NA	NA
CASSIQGSPFGYTF	TGTGCCAGCAGCATCCAGGGTTCCCCTTTTGGCTACACCTTC	TRBV5-4	TRBJ1-2	NA	NA